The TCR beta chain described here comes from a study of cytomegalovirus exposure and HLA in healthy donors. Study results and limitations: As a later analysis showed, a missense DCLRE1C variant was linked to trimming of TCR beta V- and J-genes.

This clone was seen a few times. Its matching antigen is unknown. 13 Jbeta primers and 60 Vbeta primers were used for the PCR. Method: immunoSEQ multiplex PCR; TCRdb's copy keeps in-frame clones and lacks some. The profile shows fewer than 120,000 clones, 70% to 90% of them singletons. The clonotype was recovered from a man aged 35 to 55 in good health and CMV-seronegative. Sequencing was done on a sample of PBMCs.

CDR3 sequence (DNA): TGTGCCAGCAGCATGGGACAGGGGGGGAGCAATCAGCCCCAGCATTTT. It is translated as CASSMGQGGSNQPQHF. The chain joins TRBV7-8 to TRBJ1-5; 11 bases are a match to TRBD1. This CDR3 spans 16 amino acids. V shed 5 bases, J shed 1 base, and the junction held 4 bases outside the gene matches. Germline CDR1 is SGHVS and CDR2 is FQNEAQ.